The next 14 T cell receptor beta chains were all read from a single sample in a study of blood T cell repertoires in COVID-19 (dated by TCRdb to between 2020 and 2021). The library relied on the immunoSEQ multiplex PCR assay. This is the immuneACCESS table as TCRdb keeps it, with only in-frame sequences that have V and J called. A part of the clones is gone; compared with another copy, unresolved V genes explain less than half, and the rest is unexplained. This sample has 250,000 to 300,000 clones in its table, and 80% to 90% of those were observed once. The ten largest account for over 5.5% of the sample. The material sequenced was peripheral blood. These TCRs come from a woman between 45 and 65 years old with COVID-19, enrolled during active disease.

The chain couples TRBV3-1 (or the pseudogene TRBV3-2) to TRBJ1-4; the D is unclear. V lost 0 bases, J lost 10 bases, and 9 bases lay in between. The CDR3 has 13 amino acids. Germline V gene data show CDR1 as LGHDT and CDR2 as YNNKEL (reference sequence). This CDR3 reads CASSQDPRGKLFF. As DNA, the CDR3 is TGTGCCAGCAGCCAAGATCCGCGTGGAAAACTGTTTTTT.

This clone was recorded once. The chain uses TRBV3-1 (or the pseudogene TRBV3-2) and TRBJ2-1; 7 bases map to TRBD1. Germline values: CDR1 LGHDT, CDR2 YNNKEL (reference sequence). Trimming cost V 6 bases and J 4 bases; bases outside gene matches: 3. The CDR3 spans 13 residues. The DNA of the CDR3 is TGTGCCAGCAGTCGACAGGGATACAATGAGCAGTTCTTC. This encodes CASSRQGYNEQFF.

The rearrangement links TRBV29-1 to TRBJ2-2, with D possibly being TRBD2 (6 bases). Trimming removed 7 bases at V and 1 base at J, with 13 bases between. There are 14 residues in the CDR3. CDR1 is SQVTM, CDR2 ANQGSEA, per germline. The CDR3 coding sequence is TGCAGCGGCATCCGGGACTGGAACACCGGGGAGCTGTTTTTT. Residues: CSGIRDWNTGELFF.

This chain connects TRBV4-2 to TRBJ1-2; no definite D call. Deletions cut 2 bases from V and 4 bases from J, with 11 bases between. The germline V gene encodes CDR1 LGHNA and CDR2 YNFKEQ. The CDR3 contains 14 residues. The CDR3 sequence: CASSQPRSLYGYTF. DNA for the CDR3: TGTGCCAGCAGCCAACCGCGGAGCCTCTATGGCTACACCTTC.

The rearrangement uses TRBV29-1 and TRBJ1-1; TRBD1 matches at 9 bases. The CDR3 contains 14 residues. CDR1 and CDR2 from the germline V gene are SQVTM and ANQGSEA. V dropped 2 bases and J dropped 1; count of bases not matched to a gene: 2. In nucleotides, the CDR3 is TGCAGCGTTGAATCGGGACAGGGGAACACTGAAGCTTTCTTT. This gives the protein CSVESGQGNTEAFF.

This chain joins TRBV29-1 and TRBJ2-5, with TRBD1 identical over 10 bases. The V gene's germline CDR1 is SQVTM and CDR2 ANQGSEA. This CDR3 is built from 14 residues. J was trimmed by 3 bases and V by 5 bases; bases with no gene match: 6. The CDR3 nucleotides are TGCAGCGTTCTGGGACAGGGGAGTAAAGAGACCCAGTACTTC. Translated, it gives CSVLGQGSKETQYF.

The chain employs TRBV18 and TRBJ2-3, with TRBD2 matching over 7 bases. This CDR3 spans 14 amino acids. V shed 6 bases, J shed 2 bases, and the junction held 5 bases outside the gene matches. Germline lookup yields CDR1 KGHSH and CDR2 LQKENI. The CDR3, as DNA: TGTGCCAGCTCTCCCGGGACTACCACAGATACGCAGTATTTT. Its translation is CASSPGTTTDTQYF.

This chain joins TRBV15 and TRBJ2-5, with TRBD2 matching over 8 bases. This CDR3 contains 15 residues. V lost 3 bases to trimming and J lost 7 bases; unmatched junction nucleotides: 10. Per the germline V gene, CDR1 is LNHNV and CDR2 is YYDKDF (reference sequence). In DNA form, the CDR3 reads TGTGCCACCAGCAGCCGGGAGGGCGGGGGGACGACCCAGTACTTC. This encodes CATSSREGGGTTQYF.

The rearrangement joins TRBV4-3 to TRBJ1-2; TRBD1 is a possible D gene (6 bases). Per the germline V gene, CDR1 is LGHNA and CDR2 is YSLEER. The CDR3 is 15 residues long. V was shortened by 1 base and J by 8 bases, with 17 bases between the two germline ends. The CDR3 DNA reads as TGCGCCAGCAGCCAAGCAGGCCGGGACACAAAGGGCTACACCTTC. It codes for CASSQAGRDTKGYTF.

This rearrangement joins TRBV15 to TRBJ1-5, with a tentative D call TRBD1 (6 bases). This CDR3 has 15 residues. Deletions cut 3 bases from V and 2 bases from J, with 11 bases between. Germline CDR1 is LNHNV and CDR2 is YYDKDF (reference sequence). The CDR3 nucleotides read TGTGCCACCAGCAGCAGGGGTGGCGGCAATCAGCCCCAGCATTTT. This codes for CATSSRGGGNQPQHF.

The chain uses TRBV29-1 and TRBJ2-2; 8 positions match TRBD2. Trimming cost V 5 bases and J 6 bases; bases outside gene matches: 14. This CDR3 comprises 16 residues. Germline V lookup: CDR1 SQVTM, CDR2 ANQGSEA. CDR3 loop: CSVPIAGTSMAGELFF. The CDR3 DNA follows: TGCAGCGTTCCCATAGCGGGGACAAGTATGGCCGGGGAGCTGTTTTTT.

The rearrangement joins TRBV30 to TRBJ2-6; possibly TRBD1 for D (6 bases). From germline, CDR1 is GTSNPN and CDR2 SVGIG (reference sequence). V lost 0 bases, J lost 0 bases, and 15 bases lay in between. The CDR3 is made up of 18 amino acids. CDR3 bases: TGTGCCTGGAGTGTACAATACAGGGACGTCTCTGGGGCCAACGTCCTGACTTTC. Translated, it gives CAWSVQYRDVSGANVLTF. Based on the CDR3 plus reference TRBV30 and TRBJ2-6, the full variable domain is SQTIHQWPATLVQPVGSPLSLECTVEGTSNPNLYWYRQAAGRGLQLLFYSVGIGQISSEVPQNLSASRPQDRQFILSSKKLLLSDSGFYLCAWSVQYRDVSGANVLTFGAGSRLTVL.

The chain has TRBV3-1 (or the pseudogene TRBV3-2) and TRBJ1-6, with a possible D match to TRBD1 (5 bases). Germline CDR1 reads LGHDT; CDR2 reads YNNKEL (reference sequence). V was pared by 5 bases and J by 6 bases, with 14 bases between. The CDR3 covers 15 residues. Written as DNA, the CDR3 is TGTGCCAGCAGCACCCGCGGGGCTGTTAATTCACCCCTCCACTTT. It encodes CASSTRGAVNSPLHF.

CDR3 protein: CASSQSGGGHF. DNA of the CDR3: TGTGCCAGCAGCCAGTCAGGGGGTGGTCACTTT. The genes are TRBV4-2 and TRBJ1-6, with 7 nucleotides matching TRBD1. The trim removed 3 bases at V and 19 bases at J, leaving 6 bases unmatched. This CDR3 has 11 residues. CDR1 LGHNA and CDR2 YNFKEQ come from the germline V gene.